Below are 7 T cell receptor beta chains sequenced from a single sample in a study of T-cell reconstitution after alpha-beta-depleted transplantation in children. The TCRbeta library incorporated unique molecular identifiers. TCRdb fed the PCR reads into MiXCR, producing one record per CDR3 protein. The sample contains hundreds of thousands of distinct CDR3 sequences, roughly 15% of which appear only once. The sequencing used PBMCs, mostly from graft donor cells, collected 360 days after TCRalphabeta/CD19-depleted stem cell transplant. Receptors originate from a male patient under 10 years old who had a stem cell transplant for acute lymphoblastic leukemia, so the T cells may come from the graft donor.

This clonotype showed up just a few times. The rearrangement joins TRBV20-1 to TRBJ2-2; 11 bases line up with TRBD2. J was trimmed by 5 bases and V by 0 bases; bases with no gene match: 5. The CDR3 has 16 amino acids. The germline V gene has CDR1 DFQATT and CDR2 SNEGSKA (reference sequence). This CDR3 reads CSARDPLAGGTGELFF. CDR3 nucleotides: TGCAGTGCTAGAGATCCGCTAGCGGGAGGTACCGGGGAGCTGTTTTTT.

This clonotype showed up just a few times. The CDR3 protein is CASSYYRDTYMNTEAFF. The CDR3, as DNA: TGTGCCAGCAGTTACTACCGGGACACATACATGAACACTGAAGCTTTCTTT. The rearrangement uses TRBV6-5 and TRBJ1-1; tentative D call: TRBD1 (6 bases). Germline V gene lookup returns CDR1 MNHEY and CDR2 SVGAGI. The CDR3 has 17 residues. Trimming shortened V by 1 base and J by 0 bases, and 15 bases separated the two germline ends.

The V gene is TRBV4-2, the J gene TRBJ2-3; 9 bases line up with TRBD1. V trimming: 2 bases; J trimming: 1 base; junction bases outside the gene matches: 16. The CDR3 runs 20 residues. Germline V gene sequence: CDR1 LGHNA, CDR2 YNFKEQ. The CDR3 is CASSQQPDRGFGIGTDTQYF. In nucleotides, the CDR3 is TGTGCCAGCAGCCAACAACCCGACAGGGGGTTCGGGATCGGCACAGATACGCAGTATTTT.

In this sample, this clonotype turned up many times. The rearrangement links TRBV12-3 or TRBV12-4 to TRBJ2-7; 7 bases fit TRBD1. V trimming: 1 base; J trimming: 2 bases; junction bases outside the gene matches: 5. This CDR3 comprises 15 residues. The DNA for the CDR3 is TGTGCCAGCAGTTTAGGGACAGGCCTCACCTACGAGCAGTACTTC. It translates to CASSLGTGLTYEQYF.

This chain links TRBV20-1 with TRBJ2-5; D assignment may be TRBD1 or TRBD2 (5 bases each). V was cut by 3 bases and J by 4 bases, with 9 bases left in between. The CDR3 is made up of 12 amino acids. Germline V gives CDR1 DFQATT, CDR2 SNEGSKA (reference sequence). This chain's CDR3 is CSARGDLETQYF. The CDR3 bases are TGCAGTGCTAGGGGGGATTTAGAGACCCAGTACTTC.

The chain uses TRBV6-2 or TRBV6-3 and TRBJ2-7; unclear D gene. Germline CDR1 reads MNHEY; CDR2 reads SVGEGT. The V and J ends lost 4 bases and 0 bases respectively, with 13 bases between them. The CDR3 loop spans 15 amino acids. Here the CDR3 DNA reads TGTGCCAGCAGTTCGGACCTAGACACCTCCTACGAGCAGTACTTC. Residues: CASSSDLDTSYEQYF.

This clonotype has at least ten counts. The chain links TRBV15 to TRBJ1-1, with D hard to call. Trimming cost V 0 bases and J 1 base, with 9 bases left between them. Germline-derived CDR1 and CDR2 are LNHNV and YYDKDF (reference sequence). This CDR3 is built from 15 residues. CDR3 sequence (DNA): TGTGCCACCAGCAGAGATCGCGGAGAGAACACTGAAGCTTTCTTT. Its translation: CATSRDRGENTEAFF.